The T cell receptor beta chain under discussion was sequenced for a study of cytomegalovirus exposure and HLA in healthy donors. Study outcomes and limitations: According to the study, 180 or so TCR beta chains were cytomegalovirus-associated.

Worth noting for this clone: Its antigen is unknown. Other DNA sequences in this specimen translate into the identical CDR3.

Primers for the PCR totalled 60 Vbeta and 13 Jbeta. Method: immunoSEQ multiplex PCR; TCRdb's copy keeps in-frame clones and lacks some. This sample carries roughly 97,000 clones, 55% to 80% of them seen once, and the ten largest clones take over 3%. As for the donors, each was a healthy bone marrow donor. The sequence was obtained from a man between 40 and 49 years old in good health and CMV-seronegative. The sequenced material came from PBMCs.

CDR3 amino acids: CASSYAGSSYEQYF. The CDR3 region has the DNA TGTGCCAGCAGTTACGCTGGCAGCTCCTACGAGCAGTACTTC. The chain couples TRBV6-5 to TRBJ2-7; unclear D gene. The CDR3 is 14 residues long. V was pared by 2 bases and J by 0 bases, with 8 bases between. CDR1 is MNHEY and CDR2 is SVGAGI in the germline V gene.